This T cell receptor (beta chain) was identified during a study of neurological immune-mediated disorders. Study conclusions and caveats: CDR3 amino acid sequences found in expanded clones were never shared across subjects, suggesting private repertoires in all groups.

This clonotype was seen many times. What it binds is unknown. Synthesis of cDNA was carried out by template-switch 5'RACE. The reaction used 10-nucleotide random UMIs. TCRdb re-analysed the 5' RACE reads in MiXCR, keeping a single row per CDR3 protein. The sample yields 40,000 or so distinct CDR3 sequences, approximately 5% seen once. The sorted libraries were made from over 800,000 CD4+ or CD8+ T cells. The sequenced sample consisted of CD4+ T cells from blood. The sequence was obtained from a man aged 18 to 35 in good health.

As DNA, the CDR3 is TGTGCCAGCAGTTCTGGAGCCGCGGCAACTAATGAAAAACTGTTTTTT. It codes for CASSSGAAATNEKLFF. The rearrangement links TRBV28 to TRBJ1-4; D is undetermined. V dropped 4 bases and J dropped 0 bases, with 12 bases sitting between them. Germline-derived CDR1 and CDR2 are MDHEN and SYDVKM. CDR3 size: 16 residues.